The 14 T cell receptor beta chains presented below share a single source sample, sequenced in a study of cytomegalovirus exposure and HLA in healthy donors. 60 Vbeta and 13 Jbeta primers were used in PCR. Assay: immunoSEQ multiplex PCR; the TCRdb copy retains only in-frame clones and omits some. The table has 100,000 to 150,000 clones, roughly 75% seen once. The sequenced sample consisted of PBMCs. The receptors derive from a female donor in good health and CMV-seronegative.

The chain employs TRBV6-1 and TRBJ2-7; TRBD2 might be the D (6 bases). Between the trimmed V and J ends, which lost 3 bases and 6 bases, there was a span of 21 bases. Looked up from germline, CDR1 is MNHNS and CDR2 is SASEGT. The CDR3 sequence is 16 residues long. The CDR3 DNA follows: TGTGCCAGCAGTGACCCCCGGAGGGAGGAAATTGGCGAGCAGTACTTC. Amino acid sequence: CASSDPRREEIGEQYF.

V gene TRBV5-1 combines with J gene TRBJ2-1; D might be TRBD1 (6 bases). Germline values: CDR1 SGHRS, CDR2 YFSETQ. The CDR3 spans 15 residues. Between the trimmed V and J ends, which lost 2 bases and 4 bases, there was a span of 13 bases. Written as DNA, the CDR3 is TGCGCCAGCAGCTTTCAAGGGGGTTATTACAATGAGCAGTTCTTC. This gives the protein CASSFQGGYYNEQFF.

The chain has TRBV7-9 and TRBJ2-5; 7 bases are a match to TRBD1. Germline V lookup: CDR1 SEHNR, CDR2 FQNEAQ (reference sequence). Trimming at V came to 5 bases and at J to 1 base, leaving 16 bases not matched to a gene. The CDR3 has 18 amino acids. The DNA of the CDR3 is TGTGCCAGCAGCCCCAACCCACAGGGGAGCTTTATCCAAGAGACCCAGTACTTC. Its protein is CASSPNPQGSFIQETQYF.

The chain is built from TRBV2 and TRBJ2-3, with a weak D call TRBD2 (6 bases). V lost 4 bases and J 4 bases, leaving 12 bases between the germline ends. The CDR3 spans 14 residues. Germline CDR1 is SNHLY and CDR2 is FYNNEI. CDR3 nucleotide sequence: TGTGCCAGCAGTGGATCCGGGACTGCAGATACGCAGTATTTT. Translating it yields CASSGSGTADTQYF. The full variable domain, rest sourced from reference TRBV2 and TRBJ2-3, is EPEVTQTPSHQVTQMGQEVILRCVPISNHLYFYWYRQILGQKVEFLVSFYNNEISEKSEIFDDQFSVERPDGSNFTLKIRSTKLEDSAMYFCASSGSGTADTQYFGPGTRLTVL.

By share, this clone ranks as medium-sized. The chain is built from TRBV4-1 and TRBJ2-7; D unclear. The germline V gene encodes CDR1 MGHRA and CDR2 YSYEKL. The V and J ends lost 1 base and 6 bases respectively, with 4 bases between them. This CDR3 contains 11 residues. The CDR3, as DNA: TGCGCCAGCAGCCAAGCCGGCGAGCAGTACTTC. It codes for CASSQAGEQYF.

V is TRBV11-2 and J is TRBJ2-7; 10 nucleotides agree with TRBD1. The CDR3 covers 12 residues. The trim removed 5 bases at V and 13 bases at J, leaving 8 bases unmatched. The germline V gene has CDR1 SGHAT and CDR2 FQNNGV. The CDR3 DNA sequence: TGTGCCAGCAGCAACCGACAGGGGGCTATCTACTTC. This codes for CASSNRQGAIYF.

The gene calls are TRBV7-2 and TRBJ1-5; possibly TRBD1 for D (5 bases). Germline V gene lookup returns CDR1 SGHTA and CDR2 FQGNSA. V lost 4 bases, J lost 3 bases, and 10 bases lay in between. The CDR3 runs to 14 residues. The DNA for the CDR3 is TGTGCCAGCAGCTACCCAGGGTACAATCAGCCCCAGCATTTT. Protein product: CASSYPGYNQPQHF. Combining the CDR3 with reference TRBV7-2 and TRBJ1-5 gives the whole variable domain GAGVSQSPSNKVTEKGKDVELRCDPISGHTALYWYRQSLGQGLEFLIYFQGNSAPDKSGLPSDRFSAERTGGSVSTLTIQRTQQEDSAVYLCASSYPGYNQPQHFGDGTRLSIL.

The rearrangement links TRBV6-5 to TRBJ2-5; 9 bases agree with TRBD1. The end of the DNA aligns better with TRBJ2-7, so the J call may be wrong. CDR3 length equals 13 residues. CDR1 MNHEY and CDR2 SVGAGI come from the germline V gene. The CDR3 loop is CASSLGQGYEQYF. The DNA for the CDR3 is TGTGCCAGCAGTCTGGGACAGGGTTACGAGCAGTACTTC.

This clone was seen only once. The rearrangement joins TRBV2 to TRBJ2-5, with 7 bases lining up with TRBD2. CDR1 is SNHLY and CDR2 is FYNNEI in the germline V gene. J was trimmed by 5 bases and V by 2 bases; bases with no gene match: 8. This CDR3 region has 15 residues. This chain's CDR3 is CASSEYGGVGETQYF. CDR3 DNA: TGTGCCAGCAGTGAATATGGGGGGGTTGGGGAGACCCAGTACTTC.

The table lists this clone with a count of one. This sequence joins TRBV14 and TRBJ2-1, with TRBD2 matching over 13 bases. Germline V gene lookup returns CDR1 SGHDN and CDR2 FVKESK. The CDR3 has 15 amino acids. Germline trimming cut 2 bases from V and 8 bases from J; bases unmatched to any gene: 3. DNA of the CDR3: TGTGCCAGCAGCCAAAGACTAGCGGGAGGATATGAGCAGTTCTTC. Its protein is CASSQRLAGGYEQFF.

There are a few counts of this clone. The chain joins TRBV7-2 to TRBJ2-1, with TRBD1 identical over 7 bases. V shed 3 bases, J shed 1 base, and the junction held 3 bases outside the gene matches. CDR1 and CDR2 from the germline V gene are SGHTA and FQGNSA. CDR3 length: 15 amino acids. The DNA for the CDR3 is TGTGCCAGCAGCTTTAGGGGGCGGTCCTACAATGAGCAGTTCTTC. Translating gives CASSFRGRSYNEQFF. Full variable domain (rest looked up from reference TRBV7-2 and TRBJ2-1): GAGVSQSPSNKVTEKGKDVELRCDPISGHTALYWYRQSLGQGLEFLIYFQGNSAPDKSGLPSDRFSAERTGGSVSTLTIQRTQQEDSAVYLCASSFRGRSYNEQFFGPGTRLTVL.

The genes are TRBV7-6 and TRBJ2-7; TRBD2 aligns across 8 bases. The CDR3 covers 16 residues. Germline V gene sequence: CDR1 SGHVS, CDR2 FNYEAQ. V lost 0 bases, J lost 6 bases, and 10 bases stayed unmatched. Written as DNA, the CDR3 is TGTGCCAGCAGCTTAGCCCGAGCGGGAGCTGCGGCCGAGCAGTACTTC. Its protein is CASSLARAGAAAEQYF.

The CDR3: CASSIWTAEAFF. The CDR3 nucleotides are TGTGCCAGTAGTATATGGACAGCTGAAGCTTTCTTT. The chain combines TRBV19 with TRBJ1-1; the D gene is possibly TRBD1 (6 bases). CDR1 and CDR2 (germline): LNHDA, SQIVND (reference sequence). CDR3 length equals 12 residues. V lost 2 bases and J lost 6, with 7 bases in between.

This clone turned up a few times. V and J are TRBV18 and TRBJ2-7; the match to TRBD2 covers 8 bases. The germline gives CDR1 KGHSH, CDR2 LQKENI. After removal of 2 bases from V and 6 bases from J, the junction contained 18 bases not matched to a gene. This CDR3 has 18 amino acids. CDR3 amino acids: CASSPDAPWSGSGSEQYF. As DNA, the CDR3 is TGTGCCAGCTCACCAGACGCCCCGTGGAGCGGGAGTGGGAGCGAGCAGTACTTC.